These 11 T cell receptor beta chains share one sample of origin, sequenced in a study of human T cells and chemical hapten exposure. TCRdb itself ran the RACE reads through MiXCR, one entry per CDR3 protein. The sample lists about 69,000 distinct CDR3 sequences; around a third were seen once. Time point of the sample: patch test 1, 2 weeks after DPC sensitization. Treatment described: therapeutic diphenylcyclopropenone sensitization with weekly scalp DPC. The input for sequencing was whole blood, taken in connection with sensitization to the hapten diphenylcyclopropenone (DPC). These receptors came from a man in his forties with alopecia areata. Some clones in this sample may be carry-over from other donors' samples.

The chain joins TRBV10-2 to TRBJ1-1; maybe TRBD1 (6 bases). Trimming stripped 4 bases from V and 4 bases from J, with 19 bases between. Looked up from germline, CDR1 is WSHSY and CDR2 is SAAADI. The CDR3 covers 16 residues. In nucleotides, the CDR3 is TGCGCCAGCAGTGGGGGGGGCAGGGGCACCGGCACTGAAGCTTTCTTT. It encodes CASSGGGRGTGTEAFF.

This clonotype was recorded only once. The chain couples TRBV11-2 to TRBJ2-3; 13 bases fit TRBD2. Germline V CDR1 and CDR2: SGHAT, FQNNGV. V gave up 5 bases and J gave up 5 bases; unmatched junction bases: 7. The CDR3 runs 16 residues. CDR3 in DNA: TGTGCCAGCAGCCTGACGGGACTAGCGGGGAGAGATACGCAGTATTTT. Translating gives CASSLTGLAGRDTQYF.

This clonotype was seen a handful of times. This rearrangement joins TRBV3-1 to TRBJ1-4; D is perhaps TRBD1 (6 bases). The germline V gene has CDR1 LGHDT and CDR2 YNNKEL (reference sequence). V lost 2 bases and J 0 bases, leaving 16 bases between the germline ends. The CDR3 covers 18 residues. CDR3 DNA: TGTGCCAGCAGCCAACGGCGGGACATGGAGGCAACTAATGAAAAACTGTTTTTT. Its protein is CASSQRRDMEATNEKLFF.

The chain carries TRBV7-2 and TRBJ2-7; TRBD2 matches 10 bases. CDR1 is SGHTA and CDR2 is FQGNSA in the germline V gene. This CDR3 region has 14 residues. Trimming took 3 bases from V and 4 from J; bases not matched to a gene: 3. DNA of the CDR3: TGTGCCAGCAGCTTTTCTAGCGGGGGATACGAGCAGTACTTC. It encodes CASSFSSGGYEQYF.

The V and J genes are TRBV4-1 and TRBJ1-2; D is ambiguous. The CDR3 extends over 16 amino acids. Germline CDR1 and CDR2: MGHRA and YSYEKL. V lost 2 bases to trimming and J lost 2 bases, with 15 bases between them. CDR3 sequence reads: CASSQTTRQANYGYTF. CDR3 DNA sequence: TGCGCCAGCAGCCAAACTACGCGGCAGGCGAACTATGGCTACACCTTC.

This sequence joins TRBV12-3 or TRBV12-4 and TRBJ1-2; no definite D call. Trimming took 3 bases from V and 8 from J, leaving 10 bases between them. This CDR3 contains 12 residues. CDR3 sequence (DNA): TGTGCCAGCAGTTTCACAGAAGGAGGCTACACCTTC. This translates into CASSFTEGGYTF.

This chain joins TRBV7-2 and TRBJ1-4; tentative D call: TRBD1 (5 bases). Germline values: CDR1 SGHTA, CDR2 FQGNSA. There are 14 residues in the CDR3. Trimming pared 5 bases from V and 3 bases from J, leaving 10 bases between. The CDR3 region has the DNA TGTGCCAGCAGCCCAGGGATGTCTAATGAAAAACTGTTTTTT. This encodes CASSPGMSNEKLFF.

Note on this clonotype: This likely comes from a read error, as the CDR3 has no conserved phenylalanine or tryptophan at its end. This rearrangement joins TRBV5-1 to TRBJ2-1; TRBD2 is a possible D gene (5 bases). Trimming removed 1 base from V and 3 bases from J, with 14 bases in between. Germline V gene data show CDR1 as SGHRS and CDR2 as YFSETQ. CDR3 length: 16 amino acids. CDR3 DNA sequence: TGCGCCAGCAGCTTGTATCGCAGGAGGAACTACAATGAGCAGTTCTCC. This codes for CASSLYRRRNYNEQFS.

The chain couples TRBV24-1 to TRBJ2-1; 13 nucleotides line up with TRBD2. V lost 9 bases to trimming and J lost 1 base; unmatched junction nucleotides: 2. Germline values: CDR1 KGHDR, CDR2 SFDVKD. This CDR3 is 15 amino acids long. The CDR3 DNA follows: TGTGCCACCGGGGGACTAGCGGGGTCCTACAATGAGCAGTTCTTC. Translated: CATGGLAGSYNEQFF.

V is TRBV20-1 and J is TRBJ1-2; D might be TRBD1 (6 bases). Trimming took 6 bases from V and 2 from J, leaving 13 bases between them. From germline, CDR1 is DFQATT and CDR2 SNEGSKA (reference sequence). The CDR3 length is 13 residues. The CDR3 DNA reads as TGCAGTGCGGTACCGGGACACAACTATGGCTACACCTTC. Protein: CSAVPGHNYGYTF.

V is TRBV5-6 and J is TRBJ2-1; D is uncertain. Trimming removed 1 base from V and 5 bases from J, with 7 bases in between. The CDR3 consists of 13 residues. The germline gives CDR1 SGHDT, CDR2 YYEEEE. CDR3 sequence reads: CASSLTANNEQFF. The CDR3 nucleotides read TGTGCCAGCAGCTTGACAGCCAACAATGAGCAGTTCTTC.